This T cell receptor (beta chain) originates from a study of T cell responses to AZD1222 COVID-19 vaccine. This CDR3 comprises 17 residues. CDR1 is SGHDN and CDR2 is FVKESK in the germline V gene. The V and J ends lost 0 bases and 4 bases respectively, with 16 bases between them. Study results and caveats: Mostly white British, mostly female donors; authors suggested clonal diversity may be underestimated. Only 5 or 6 individuals given AZD1222 were seropositive at baseline.

Profiled with immunoSEQ multiplex PCR; TCRdb holds only in-frame clones, not every one. The sample records some 130,000 clones, over 85% being singletons. Details on this clone: Its antigen is as yet unknown.

V and J are TRBV14 and TRBJ2-1; D is perhaps TRBD2 (6 bases). The receptor comes from an adult in good health. Sequenced here: peripheral blood, sampled on day 0 of AZD1222 vaccination. This CDR3 reads CASSQDVREWGYNEQFF. CDR3 nucleotide sequence: TGTGCCAGCAGCCAAGATGTACGGGAGTGGGGGTACAATGAGCAGTTCTTC.